The table lists the clone carrying this TCR beta chain with a count of one. The data belong to a study of blood T cell repertoires in COVID-19. Study context: T cells, B-cell-depleted T cells, or PBMCs supplied cDNA or gDNA.

Germline assignment: CDR1 SGHNT and CDR2 YYREEE (reference sequence). CDR3 size: 16 residues. V shed 1 base and J shed 0 bases, with 12 bases lying between them. Source study methods: Amplification of reference gene primers provided the estimated nucleated cell counts. Using immunoSEQ multiplex PCR, the repertoire was profiled, and TCRdb retains in-frame clones only, with some absent. V and J calls and clone size follow that table, whereas D and trimming were derived from the DNA. The data hold roughly 200,000 clones, with approximately 90% observed a single time. This clonotype was sampled from a young man who had recovered from COVID-19. Specimen: PBMCs or T cells enriched from blood (not recorded which). The chain is built from TRBV5-4 and TRBJ2-3; a weak D match, TRBD2 (5 bases). Here the CDR3 reads CASSLQRSPSTDTQYF. The DNA of the CDR3 is TGTGCCAGCAGCTTGCAGCGGTCCCCTAGCACAGATACGCAGTATTTT.